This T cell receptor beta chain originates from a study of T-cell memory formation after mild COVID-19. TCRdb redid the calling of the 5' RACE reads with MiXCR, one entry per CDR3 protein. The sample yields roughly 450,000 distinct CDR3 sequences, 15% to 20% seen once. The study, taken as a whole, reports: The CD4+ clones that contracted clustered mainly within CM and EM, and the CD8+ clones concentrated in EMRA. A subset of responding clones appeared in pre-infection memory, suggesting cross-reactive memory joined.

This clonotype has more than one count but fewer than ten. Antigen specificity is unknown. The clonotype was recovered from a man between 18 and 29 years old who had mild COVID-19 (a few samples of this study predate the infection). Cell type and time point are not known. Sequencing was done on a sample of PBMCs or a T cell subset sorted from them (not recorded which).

The CDR3 reads CASSFGVGLREKLFF. For the CDR3, the DNA is TGTGCCAGCAGTTTCGGGGTGGGGCTACGGGAAAAACTGTTTTTT. The rearrangement joins TRBV12-3 or TRBV12-4 to TRBJ1-4; TRBD1 might be the D (5 bases). Trimming cost V 3 bases and J 8 bases, with 16 bases left between them. The CDR3 is 15 residues long.